This T cell receptor (beta chain) was captured in a study of blood T cell repertoires in COVID-19. Whole-study context: Samples came from the United States, Italy and Spain, spanning acute and convalescent COVID-19. Sample material is recorded as cDNA or gDNA derived from T cells, B-cell-depleted T cells, or PBMCs.

Notes on this clone: This sample includes further DNA sequences coding for the same CDR3.

Trimming took 6 bases from V and 2 from J; bases not matched to a gene: 3. CDR1 is MDHEN, CDR2 SYDVKM, per germline. The CDR3 runs 13 residues. The study assigned cohorts using participant-reported clinical history. Libraries were prepared by immunoSEQ multiplex PCR; TCRdb keeps only in-frame clonotypes and omits some of them. The data hold around 360,000 clones, with roughly 87% observed a single time. Sample: PBMCs or T cells enriched from blood (not recorded which). The chain joins TRBV28 to TRBJ1-2; 7 positions agree with TRBD1. The TCR originated in a woman in her 30s who had recovered from COVID-19. The CDR3 spells CASSLGQNYGYTF. The CDR3 region has the DNA TGTGCCAGCAGCTTGGGACAGAACTATGGCTACACCTTC.